The T cell receptor beta chain under discussion was sequenced for a study of T cells in Graves' hyperthyroidism and ophthalmopathy. TCR beta CDR3 regions were amplified from RNA transcripts. A first-round RT-PCR of the TCR CDR3 used the HTBI primer set. TCRdb re-called the multiplex PCR reads with MiXCR, one entry per CDR3 protein. The sample lists 100,000 to 130,000 distinct CDR3 sequences, around a sixth seen once, with roughly 40% in the top ten. Deletions cut 10 bases from V and 3 bases from J, with 13 bases between. This CDR3 has 13 amino acids. Germline loops: CDR1 LNHDA, CDR2 SQIVND (reference sequence). Ten or more counts support this clonotype. Participants, patients aged 18 to 65, had newly diagnosed hyperthyroidism with a duration under 2 months. Uncontrolled infection, other autoimmune disease, pregnancy or lactation barred patients from enrollment.

V and J are TRBV19 and TRBJ1-5; D is ambiguous. The sequence came from a woman between 50 and 59 years old with Graves' hyperthyroidism. Sequences were obtained from blood. The CDR3 bases are TGTGCCACTACGGGTGCATTCAATCAGCCCCAGCATTTT. Translating it yields CATTGAFNQPQHF.